These T cell receptor beta chains were read from a single sample in a study of PD-L1 blockade in urothelial cancer. This table comes from immunoSEQ multiplex PCR, and its TCRdb copy is limited to in-frame clones, with some not included. This sample has about 45,000 clones; 88% occur once, and the top ten carry less than 4%. Sequences were derived from PBMCs, sampled around atezolizumab (anti-PD-L1) treatment. The source of these receptors is a man older than 75 with urothelial cancer. The CDR3 runs from the conserved cysteine through the conserved F or W. Each record gives: V gene, clone size, J gene, D gene, CDR3 DNA, CDR3 protein. D genes are given only for firm matches. Where a row states a size, it is once, few, many or the class of an expanded clone; other rows omit it.

TRBV28	once	TRBJ2-1	NA	TGTGCCAGCACCCAGGGGAAATATGAGCAGTTCTTC	CASTQGKYEQFF
TRBV27	NA	TRBJ2-3	NA	TGTGCCAGCAGTTTATCAGGGAGCCGTTCGGCAGATACGCAGTATTTT	CASSLSGSRSADTQYF
TRBV29-1	NA	TRBJ2-2	TRBD2	TGCAGCGTTGTGGAGCGGGAGTGGGTCGGGGAGCTGTTTTTT	CSVVEREWVGELFF
TRBV30	once	TRBJ2-3	NA	TGTGCCTGGAGTCCCGAGAGCACAGATACGCAGTATTTT	CAWSPESTDTQYF
TRBV11-3	NA	TRBJ2-1	TRBD2	TGTGCCAGCAGCTTAGGTCAGGGAGGGCGGGAGGGCCAGTATTTCGGTGAGCAGTTCTTC	CASSLGQGGREGQYFGEQFF
TRBV7-6	NA	TRBJ2-5	NA	TGTGCCAGCAGCTTATTAGCGATCCAAGAGACCCAGTACTTC	CASSLLAIQETQYF
TRBV18	NA	TRBJ2-7	TRBD2	TGTGCCAGCTCACGCTTAGCGGGATTCTCCTACGAGCAGTACTTC	CASSRLAGFSYEQYF
TRBV6-1	NA	TRBJ2-5	NA	TGTGCCAGCAGTGAAGCTCTTCTCCAGGGTTCAGAGACCCAGTACTTC	CASSEALLQGSETQYF
TRBV30	once	TRBJ2-1	TRBD2	TGTGCCTTAACGGGACTAGCAACGGTGAATGAGCAGTTCTTC	CALTGLATVNEQFF
TRBV7-9	NA	TRBJ1-3	TRBD1	TGTGCCAGCAGCTTAGACAGGGGGCCCGGAAACACCATATATTTT	CASSLDRGPGNTIYF
TRBV7-9	once	TRBJ1-1	NA	TGTGCCAGCAGCTTAGGGGGCAGCACTGAAGCTTTCTTT	CASSLGGSTEAFF
TRBV9	NA	TRBJ2-5	TRBD2	TGTGCCAGCAGCCCCCCTCCGAGCGGGGAGGGCCCTAAGACCCAGTACTTC	CASSPPPSGEGPKTQYF
TRBV5-4	once	TRBJ2-7	NA	TGTGCCAGCAGCTTGGCCGGGAGTCTACCCAACGAGCAGTACTTC	CASSLAGSLPNEQYF
TRBV7-9	NA	TRBJ2-5	NA	TGTGCCAGCAGCTTAGCACAGACTAAAGAGAACCAAGAGACCCAGTACTTC	CASSLAQTKENQETQYF
TRBV4-1	NA	TRBJ2-1	TRBD1	TGCGCCAGCAGCCGAACTGACAGGGCTGTGTACAATGAGCAGTTCTTC	CASSRTDRAVYNEQFF
TRBV5-1	NA	TRBJ1-1	TRBD1	TGCGCCAGCAGCACCGGGACAGGGATGAACACTGAAGCTTTCTTT	CASSTGTGMNTEAFF
TRBV25-1	NA	TRBJ2-3	NA	TGTGCCAGCAGTGGAGGGATACCCTGGAACCTTGATACGCAGTATTTT	CASSGGIPWNLDTQYF
TRBV30	NA	TRBJ2-7	TRBD1	TGTGCCTGGAGTACCCCTCCGGGACAGGGGTTTTTC	CAWSTPPGQGFF
TRBV6-6	NA	TRBJ1-2	NA	TGTGCCAGCAGTTACTCGAAAGGGGGGGCCTATGGCTACACCTTC	CASSYSKGGAYGYTF
TRBV7-9	once	TRBJ2-2	NA	TGTGCCAGCAGCCGGGAGACAGAGAACGGGGAGCTGTTTTTT	CASSRETENGELFF
TRBV9	NA	TRBJ2-1	TRBD2	TGTGCCAGCAGCATTACTAGCGGAAACAATGAGCAGTTCTTC	CASSITSGNNEQFF
TRBV9	NA	TRBJ1-2	TRBD1	TGTGCCAGCAGCGCAGGACAGGGTAAATATGGCTACACCTTC	CASSAGQGKYGYTF
TRBV7-9	NA	TRBJ2-7	NA	TGTGCCAGCAGCTTAGATACGACAGAGCAGTACTTC	CASSLDTTEQYF
TRBV5-1	NA	TRBJ2-2	NA	TGCGCCAGCAGCCTGGACAGTTCCGGGGAGCTGTTTTTT	CASSLDSSGELFF
TRBV19	NA	TRBJ1-5	NA	TGTGCCAGTAGGTTCTCGGGTAGCAATCAGCCCCAGCATTTT	CASRFSGSNQPQHF
TRBV4-1	NA	TRBJ2-7	TRBD1	TGCGCCAGCAGCCAGACCCGGGACAGGATCTACGAGCAGTACTTC	CASSQTRDRIYEQYF
TRBV5-4	NA	TRBJ1-2	TRBD1	TGTGCCAGCAGCTTCCCGACAGGGTCTAACTATGGCTACACCTTC	CASSFPTGSNYGYTF
TRBV5-4	NA	TRBJ1-1	TRBD1	TGTGCCAGCAGCCAAGACAGGGCGAACACTGAAGCTTTCTTT	CASSQDRANTEAFF
TRBV5-6	NA	TRBJ2-1	TRBD1	TGTGCCAGCAGCTCCACCGGGACAGTTACTGTCGAAGACTACAATGAGCAGTTCTTC	CASSSTGTVTVEDYNEQFF
TRBV19	NA	TRBJ1-2	NA	TGTGCCAGTAGTATCGCGACAGTCTATGGCTACACCTTC	CASSIATVYGYTF
TRBV7-2	NA	TRBJ2-7	NA	TGTGCCAGCAGCTTAGCGAGGGTATACGAGCAGTACTTC	CASSLARVYEQYF
TRBV19	NA	TRBJ2-6	TRBD1	TGTGCCAGTAGTTCACAGGGGGCTGGGGCCAACGTCCTGACTTTC	CASSSQGAGANVLTF
TRBV6-1	NA	TRBJ2-2	NA	TGTGCCATCACCGGTGGTCCGAACACCGGGGAGCTGTTTTTT	CAITGGPNTGELFF
TRBV7-2	NA	TRBJ2-3	NA	TGTGCCAGCAGCTTATTAGGTCTCGGGGGAGATACGCAGTATTTT	CASSLLGLGGDTQYF
TRBV6-5	NA	TRBJ2-2	NA	TGTGCCAGCAGTTACGCGGAGGGCCGCACCGGGGAGCTGTTTTTT	CASSYAEGRTGELFF
TRBV5-6	NA	TRBJ2-1	TRBD2	TGTGCCAGCAGCTTCCCGGTTCCGACTAGCGGGAGCCACAATGAGCAGTTCTTC	CASSFPVPTSGSHNEQFF
TRBV7-6	once	TRBJ2-1	TRBD2	TGTGCCAGCAGGGGACTAGCGGGAGACAATGAGCAGTTCTTC	CASRGLAGDNEQFF
TRBV7-6	NA	TRBJ2-1	NA	TGTGCCAGCAGCTTAGCCCGGAGGAGCCCCTACAATGAGCAGTTCTTC	CASSLARRSPYNEQFF
TRBV6-5	NA	TRBJ2-5	TRBD2	TGTGCCAGCACCCCTAGCGGGAGGGTGCGCGAGACCCAGTACTTC	CASTPSGRVRETQYF
TRBV14	NA	TRBJ2-5	NA	TGTGCCAGCAGCCAAGATCGGCCCACAGGAGAGACCCAGTACTTC	CASSQDRPTGETQYF
TRBV29-1	NA	TRBJ2-5	NA	TGCAGCGTTGACCTCGGAGAGACCCAGTACTTC	CSVDLGETQYF
TRBV5-1	NA	TRBJ2-1	NA	TGCGCCAGCAGCTTTACAGGGTTTTGGGAGCAGTTCTTC	CASSFTGFWEQFF
TRBV7-9	NA	TRBJ2-7	NA	TGTGCCAGCAGCTCCCTGAGACTAGATCACGAGCAGTACTTC	CASSSLRLDHEQYF
TRBV12-5	NA	TRBJ2-7	TRBD2	TGTGCTAGTGGGGTTGGACTAGCGGGTTCCTACGAGCAGTACTTC	CASGVGLAGSYEQYF
TRBV18	NA	TRBJ2-7	NA	TGTGCCAGCTCACCGTGGCAGGGGGGTGCGATAACCTACGAGCAGTACTTC	CASSPWQGGAITYEQYF
TRBV6-6	NA	TRBJ1-1	NA	TGTGCCAGCAGTTACTCGGTAGTAGCTTTCTTT	CASSYSVVAFF
TRBV4-2	NA	TRBJ2-1	TRBD1	TGTGCCAGCAGCCAAGAAGGACAGGGAAGGGAATATGAGCAGTTCTTC	CASSQEGQGREYEQFF
TRBV28	NA	TRBJ2-2	NA	TGTGCCAGCAGTTTGGGGCTCTTAGGGGAGCTGTTTTTT	CASSLGLLGELFF
TRBV6-4	NA	TRBJ2-3	TRBD1	TGTGCCAGCTCGACAGGGAACGGGGATACGCAGTATTTT	CASSTGNGDTQYF
TRBV11-3	NA	TRBJ2-2	TRBD2	TGTGCCAGCAGTTCCTCTAGCGGAGCGGTCGGGGAGCTGTTTTTT	CASSSSSGAVGELFF
TRBV14	NA	TRBJ2-7	TRBD1	TGTGCCAGCAGCCAAGCGACAGGGGGAAGGTACGAGCAGTACTTC	CASSQATGGRYEQYF
TRBV11-2	NA	TRBJ2-3	TRBD1	TGTGCCAGCAGCTTAGATCGGCGACAGGGGGTGCCGAAGGATACGCAGTATTTT	CASSLDRRQGVPKDTQYF
TRBV19	few	TRBJ1-1	NA	TGTGCCAGTACCCCCCGGGGTGGTCCTGAAGCTTTCTTT	CASTPRGGPEAFF
TRBV6-5	NA	TRBJ2-1	NA	TGTGCCAGCAGTCTGTCAGGGGGAGGCTACAATGAGCAGTTCTTC	CASSLSGGGYNEQFF
TRBV29-1	once	TRBJ1-4	TRBD1	TGCAGCGTTTCCGTACAGGGGGCTTATGAAAAACTGTTTTTT	CSVSVQGAYEKLFF
TRBV7-2	NA	TRBJ2-7	TRBD1	TGTGCCAGCAGCTTGCAACAGGGGGCGAACTACGAGCAGTACTTC	CASSLQQGANYEQYF
TRBV6-1	once	TRBJ1-2	NA	TGTGCCAGCAGCCGATCGAGAGGTGACTATGGCTACACCTTC	CASSRSRGDYGYTF
TRBV11-2	NA	TRBJ2-1	NA	TGTGCCAGCAGCTATCGAAGGGGGTACTCCTACAATGAGCAGTTCTTC	CASSYRRGYSYNEQFF